Following are 27 T cell receptor beta chains from one sample sequenced in a study of CXCR3 chemokines and chemotherapy response in bladder cancer. In TCRdb, the PCR reads were re-called with MiXCR into one record per CDR3 protein. Here the sample spans under 3,500 distinct CDR3 sequences, roughly 25% being singletons. Collection of the sample occurred from a patient whose treatment included neoadjuvant chemotherapy. Receptors were obtained from a human donor with bladder cancer that did not respond to neoadjuvant chemotherapy.

This clonotype showed up many times. This chain links TRBV11-3 with TRBJ1-4; D is unresolved. Trimming took off 0 bases at V and 10 bases at J, with 6 bases between the two ends. The CDR3 runs 12 residues. CDR1 and CDR2 from the germline V gene are SGHNT and YENEEA. The CDR3 reads CASSLDRGKLFF. The CDR3 coding sequence is TGTGCCAGCAGCTTAGATCGGGGAAAACTGTTTTTT.

Concerning this clonotype: This is likely an artifact of a read error, given a far larger clone one base away. The rearrangement joins TRBV6-1 to TRBJ2-5; unclear D gene. The J call may be in error: the DNA end matches TRBJ2-7 better. The V gene's germline CDR1 is MNHNS and CDR2 SASEGT. CDR3 length: 13 residues. CDR3 loop: CASSLAGTYEQYF. In DNA, the CDR3 is TGTGCCAGCAGTTTAGCCGGCACCTACGAGCAGTACTTC.

This clonotype was seen many times. The chain combines TRBV25-1 with TRBJ1-2; TRBD1 matches 7 bases. V lost 6 bases and J lost 2; bases outside the gene matches: 15. The CDR3 spans 17 residues. Germline CDR1 is MGHDK and CDR2 is SYGVNS. CDR3 region: CASSPGTAKGANYGYTF. DNA of the CDR3: TGTGCCAGCAGCCCCGGGACAGCGAAAGGGGCAAACTATGGCTACACCTTC.

This clonotype was observed at least ten times. The V and J genes are TRBV18 and TRBJ2-2; TRBD1 is a possible D gene (7 bases). From germline, CDR1 is KGHSH and CDR2 LQKENI. This CDR3 is built from 16 residues. The V and J ends lost 2 bases and 4 bases respectively, with 14 bases between them. CDR3 residues: CASSPRQQGGTGELFF. CDR3 DNA: TGTGCCAGCTCACCAAGGCAGCAGGGGGGCACCGGGGAGCTGTTTTTT.

By share of the sample, this clonotype is large. The chain carries TRBV6-6 and TRBJ1-6, with 9 bases lining up with TRBD1. Germline values: CDR1 MNHNY, CDR2 SVGAGI (reference sequence). The CDR3 contains 14 residues. Trimming cost V 7 bases and J 9 bases; bases outside gene matches: 7. CDR3 DNA: TGTGCCAGCACTTTACAGGGGGCGATTTCACCCCTCCACTTT. Translating gives CASTLQGAISPLHF.

The rearrangement links TRBV27 to TRBJ1-1, with D maybe TRBD1 (5 bases). The V end was cut by 6 bases, the J end by 0 bases, with 8 bases between. CDR3 size: 13 residues. The germline V gene encodes CDR1 MNHEY and CDR2 SMNVEV (reference sequence). The CDR3 reads CASRGELNTEAFF. The DNA for the CDR3 is TGTGCCAGCAGGGGGGAACTGAACACTGAAGCTTTCTTT.

This clonotype is large by share. The chain couples TRBV6-2 or TRBV6-3 to TRBJ1-2; a weak D match, TRBD1 (5 bases). CDR1 is MNHEY and CDR2 is SVGEGT in the germline V gene. V lost 5 bases, J lost 4 bases, and 8 bases lay in between. The CDR3 totals 12 residues. In nucleotides, the CDR3 is TGTGCCAGCAGTAGGGACTTCTATGGCTACACCTTC. Translated, it gives CASSRDFYGYTF.

The genes are TRBV20-1 and TRBJ1-1; maybe TRBD1 (5 bases). This CDR3 region has 14 residues. The germline V and J ends were trimmed by 6 bases and 1 base, with 15 bases remaining between them. Germline V gives CDR1 DFQATT, CDR2 SNEGSKA (reference sequence). The CDR3 DNA reads as TGCAGTGCGCCAAACAGCGGGACGAACACTGAAGCTTTCTTT. Its translation: CSAPNSGTNTEAFF.

In regard to this clonotype: This likely came from a read error, as a far larger clone is one base away. The chain carries TRBV6-1 and TRBJ2-7, with a weak D call TRBD2 (6 bases). CDR1 is MNHNS and CDR2 is SASEGT in the germline V gene. The CDR3 loop spans 13 amino acids. The CDR3 coding sequence is TGTGCCAGCAGTTACGGCGGGGCCTACGAGCAGTGCTTC. This translates into CASSYGGAYEQCF.

By share, this clonotype counts as medium-sized. The chain links TRBV5-6 to TRBJ2-2; TRBD1 matches at 8 bases. The CDR3 runs 15 residues. With 2 bases clipped from V and 4 bases from J, the junction kept 4 bases outside the gene matches. From germline, CDR1 is SGHDT and CDR2 YYEEEE. Written as DNA, the CDR3 is TGTGCCAGCAGCTTTTTCGACAGGGGCACCGGGGAGCTGTTTTTT. Protein sequence: CASSFFDRGTGELFF.

Ten or more counts support this clonotype. The chain combines TRBV27 with TRBJ2-2, with 8 bases fitting TRBD1. Trimming took 4 bases from V and 4 from J; bases not matched to a gene: 5. Germline-derived CDR1 and CDR2 are MNHEY and SMNVEV (reference sequence). CDR3 length equals 15 residues. The CDR3 reads CASSSPDRVTGELFF. The CDR3 region has the DNA TGTGCCAGCAGTTCACCGGACAGGGTCACCGGGGAGCTGTTTTTT.

A word on this clonotype: A far larger clone differs by one base, so this is likely a read error. In DNA, the CDR3 is TGTGCCAGCAGTCCCCCGGGCGCCTGGCATAGCAATCAGCCCCAGCATTTT. It encodes CASSPPGAWHSNQPQHF. The chain is built from TRBV6-5 and TRBJ1-5; D is unclear. The CDR3 has 17 amino acids. Trimming removed 5 bases at V and 0 bases at J, with 17 bases between. CDR1 is MNHEY and CDR2 is SVGAGI in the germline V gene.

This clonotype was counted many times. The chain is built from TRBV18 and TRBJ1-3; TRBD1 matches at 7 bases. CDR1 and CDR2 from the germline V gene are KGHSH and LQKENI. J was trimmed by 3 bases and V by 6 bases; bases with no gene match: 11. The CDR3 is 16 amino acids. CDR3 residues: CASSSNRGSGGNTIYF. CDR3 nucleotides: TGTGCCAGCTCGTCGAACAGGGGATCGGGTGGAAACACCATATATTTT.

To note about this clonotype: Given a far larger clone just one base away, this is likely a sequencing read error. The genes are TRBV19 and TRBJ2-7, with D perhaps TRBD1 (6 bases). V was trimmed by 1 base and J by 7 bases, leaving 11 bases between them. Germline V gene sequence: CDR1 LNHDA, CDR2 SQIVND (reference sequence). The CDR3 sequence is 13 residues long. CDR3 in amino acids: CASSIVQGNEQYF. In nucleotides, the CDR3 is TGTGCCAGTAGTATAGTACAGGGCAATGAGCAGTACTTC.

Within the sample, this clonotype is medium-sized (0.01 to 0.1%). In DNA form, the CDR3 reads TGTGCCAGCAGCTTAGGCCGGGACAGCAACTCCCTCTCCTACGAGCAGTACTTC. It yields the protein CASSLGRDSNSLSYEQYF. The chain carries TRBV13 and TRBJ2-7; 7 bases fit TRBD1. The length of the CDR3 is 18 residues. Germline assignment: CDR1 PRHDT and CDR2 FYEKMQ (reference sequence). Trimming cost V 0 bases and J 0 bases; bases outside gene matches: 11.

Judged by abundance, this clonotype is medium-sized. CDR3 DNA sequence: TGTGCCAGTAGTATAGTAGGGGACACCAAAAACATTCAGTACTTC. It is translated as CASSIVGDTKNIQYF. The chain recombines TRBV19 with TRBJ2-4, with a tentative D call TRBD1 (6 bases). This CDR3 has 15 residues. The V end was cut by 1 base, the J end by 2 bases, with 9 bases between. Germline V CDR1 and CDR2: LNHDA, SQIVND (reference sequence).

This clonotype is categorized as medium-sized. The rearrangement links TRBV6-2 or TRBV6-3 to TRBJ2-2; 9 bases are shared with TRBD1. CDR3 length: 18 residues. Germline V gene data show CDR1 as MNHEY and CDR2 as SVGEGT. V shed 2 bases, J shed 5 bases, and the junction held 12 bases outside the gene matches. The CDR3 region is CASSYSSQDRGWTGELFF. CDR3 sequence (DNA): TGTGCCAGCAGTTACAGCTCACAGGACAGGGGTTGGACCGGGGAGCTGTTTTTT.

The chain joins TRBV6-5 to TRBJ1-2, with 7 nucleotides matching TRBD1. The J segment lost 6 bases and the V segment lost 5 bases, leaving 3 bases of the junction unmatched. Per germline, CDR1 MNHEY and CDR2 SVGAGI. The CDR3 length is 12 residues. The CDR3 sequence is CASSLDRDGYTF. The CDR3, as DNA: TGTGCCAGCAGTCTTGACAGGGATGGCTACACCTTC.

This clonotype is termed medium-sized. The chain uses TRBV6-5 and TRBJ2-6, with 8 bases aligning to TRBD1. The length of the CDR3 is 19 residues. V dropped 5 bases and J dropped 3; count of bases not matched to a gene: 15. The germline CDR1 and CDR2 sequences are MNHEY and SVGAGI. The CDR3, as DNA: TGTGCCAGCAGTCCGGCGGACAGGGCGAGTTGGTATGGGGCCAACGTCCTGACTTTC. Translated: CASSPADRASWYGANVLTF.

This clonotype came up many times. Since a far larger clone is one base different, this is likely a read error. The chain employs TRBV10-3 and TRBJ1-2; D is undetermined. Germline V gene sequence: CDR1 ENHRY, CDR2 SYGVKD. This CDR3 region has 15 residues. V lost 3 bases and J 4 bases, leaving 15 bases between the germline ends. The CDR3 DNA reads as TGTGCCATCAGTGACTCCCCGAATCCCGTCTATGGCTACACCTTC. Its protein product is CAISDSPNPVYGYTF.

This clonotype is deemed medium-sized. This sequence joins TRBV6-5 and TRBJ2-7; D is uncertain. Per germline, CDR1 MNHEY and CDR2 SVGAGI. V lost 5 bases to trimming and J lost 6 bases, with 8 bases between them. The CDR3 spans 11 residues. CDR3 protein: CASSTRSEQYF. The CDR3 DNA reads TGTGCCAGCAGTACCCGGAGCGAGCAGTACTTC.

With regard to this clonotype: A far larger clone differs by one base, so this is likely a read error. The CDR3 region is CASSIVPSSYNEQYF. CDR3 DNA sequence: TGTGCCAGTAGTATAGTTCCCAGCTCCTACAATGAGCAGTACTTC. This rearrangement joins TRBV19 to TRBJ2-7; no clear D gene. Germline CDR1 LNHDA, CDR2 SQIVND (reference sequence). V was cut by 1 base and J by 7 bases, with 17 bases left in between. The CDR3 has 15 amino acids.

This clonotype is labeled medium-sized. The rearrangement joins TRBV6-1 to TRBJ2-3; 10 bases line up with TRBD2. The germline gives CDR1 MNHNS, CDR2 SASEGT. Trimming took 7 bases from V and 1 from J; bases not matched to a gene: 5. The CDR3 length is 15 residues. CDR3 coding DNA: TGTGCCAGCACAGTGCTAGCGGGGGGCACAGATACGCAGTATTTT. Translating it yields CASTVLAGGTDTQYF.

This clonotype is classed as medium-sized. The V call is TRBV7-2, the J call TRBJ2-7, with 8 bases aligning to TRBD2. CDR3 length: 15 amino acids. The V gene's germline CDR1 is SGHTA and CDR2 FQGNSA. The V and J ends lost 5 bases and 7 bases, in that order; junction bases with no gene match: 13. CDR3 sequence (DNA): TGTGCCAGCAGCCCCTCACTAGCGGAGCGGGGGGAGCAGTACTTC. Translation: CASSPSLAERGEQYF.

The V and J genes are TRBV4-1 and TRBJ2-1; tentative D call: TRBD2 (5 bases). This CDR3 spans 17 amino acids. Germline V gene data show CDR1 as MGHRA and CDR2 as YSYEKL. The germline V and J ends were trimmed by 3 bases and 5 bases, with 20 bases remaining between them. As DNA, the CDR3 is TGCGCCAGCAGCCACTCAGACACGGAGGAGTGGGACAATGAGCAGTTCTTC. Its translation: CASSHSDTEEWDNEQFF.

This clonotype is medium-sized by share. The rearrangement links TRBV27 to TRBJ2-3; possible D gene TRBD2, 6 bases. The CDR3 consists of 13 residues. Germline V CDR1 and CDR2: MNHEY, SMNVEV (reference sequence). Trimming cost V 10 bases and J 2 bases, with 13 bases left between them. The CDR3 here is CATRAGNTDTQYF. CDR3 in DNA: TGTGCCACCCGGGCGGGAAACACAGATACGCAGTATTTT.

In its sample, this clonotype ranks as medium-sized (0.01 to 0.1%). The chain carries TRBV7-2 and TRBJ2-5; D not resolved. From germline, CDR1 is SGHTA and CDR2 FQGNSA. CDR3 length: 14 residues. V was clipped by 5 bases and J by 7 bases, with 17 bases between them. CDR3 coding DNA: TGTGCCAGCAGCCAGTCCCAGGCTCCAGGGACCCAGTACTTC. Translation gives CASSQSQAPGTQYF.